One and the same sample provided the 24 T cell receptor beta chains below, sequenced in a study of T cell responses to AZD1222 COVID-19 vaccine. Some clones are missing from TCRdb's copy, which holds only in-frame ones; the method was immunoSEQ multiplex PCR. The sample records under 75,000 clones, around 85% being singletons. This specimen was peripheral blood, taken on day 0 of AZD1222 vaccination. These receptors originate from an adult in good health.

This clone was seen only a few times. The rearrangement links TRBV10-3 to TRBJ1-5; 7 nucleotides agree with TRBD1. Germline V gene lookup returns CDR1 ENHRY and CDR2 SYGVKD. V shed 3 bases and J 6 bases; nucleotides not matched to a gene: 8. This CDR3 comprises 15 residues. This CDR3 reads CAISDSDRESQPQHF. The CDR3 coding sequence is TGTGCCATCAGTGACTCAGACAGGGAGAGTCAGCCCCAGCATTTT.

This chain uses TRBV24-1 with TRBJ2-3; perhaps TRBD2 as D (7 bases). The V gene's germline CDR1 is KGHDR and CDR2 SFDVKD. The CDR3 is 15 amino acids. Trimming left V 2 bases short and J 6 bases short, with 14 bases between. The CDR3 reads CATSDSTRGGDTQYF. The DNA for the CDR3 is TGTGCCACCAGTGATTCAACTAGGGGGGGGGATACGCAGTATTTT.

The chain carries TRBV15 and TRBJ1-2; TRBD1 is a possible D gene (5 bases). From germline, CDR1 is LNHNV and CDR2 YYDKDF (reference sequence). Deletions cut 0 bases from V and 7 bases from J, with 12 bases between. CDR3 length: 14 amino acids. The CDR3 sequence: CATSRDEAGPGYTF. CDR3 in DNA: TGTGCCACCAGCAGAGACGAGGCGGGACCTGGCTACACCTTC.

This clone was recorded once. The chain recombines TRBV6-4 with TRBJ2-3, with D possibly being TRBD1 or TRBD2 (5 bases each). The V and J ends lost 0 bases and 8 bases respectively, with 9 bases between them. The CDR3 length is 13 residues. Germline loops: CDR1 MRHNA, CDR2 SNTAGT. The CDR3 bases are TGTGCCAGCAGTGACTCCATGGGGACTACGCAGTATTTT. It is translated as CASSDSMGTTQYF.

The chain couples TRBV6-6 to TRBJ2-2; no firm D call. The germline V gene has CDR1 MNHNY and CDR2 SVGAGI (reference sequence). With 2 bases removed from V and 6 bases from J, the gap between germline ends came to 7 bases. The CDR3 totals 13 residues. The CDR3 DNA reads TGTGCCAGCAGTTACATACTTCCCGGGGAGCTGTTTTTT. Its protein is CASSYILPGELFF.

J is TRBJ1-3 and V is TRBV2; D ambiguous. CDR1 is SNHLY, CDR2 FYNNEI, per germline. This CDR3 has 12 residues. The V gene lost 1 base and the J gene lost 7 bases, with 5 bases spanning the gap. For the CDR3, the DNA is TGTGCCAGCAGTGAAGAGAGGAACACCATATATTTT. Translation: CASSEERNTIYF.

V gene TRBV6-1 combines with J gene TRBJ2-7; the D gene is possibly TRBD1 (6 bases). V lost 0 bases and J 5 bases, leaving 11 bases between the germline ends. Germline V gene sequence: CDR1 MNHNS, CDR2 SASEGT. The CDR3 covers 14 residues. The CDR3 DNA reads as TGTGCCAGCAGTGAAGCAGGGGGAAGCGACGAGCAGTACTTC. As protein: CASSEAGGSDEQYF.

This chain joins TRBV30 and TRBJ2-4; 7 bases fit TRBD1. Germline V gene lookup returns CDR1 GTSNPN and CDR2 SVGIG (reference sequence). There are 14 residues in the CDR3. J lost 0 bases, V lost 4 bases, and 3 bases had no gene match. CDR3 protein: CAWNQGVAKNIQYF. The CDR3 DNA reads as TGTGCCTGGAATCAGGGGGTAGCCAAAAACATTCAGTACTTC.

This chain joins TRBV21-1 and TRBJ2-1. TRBV21-1 is reported as a pseudogene. The CDR3 totals 13 residues. Written as DNA, the CDR3 is TGTGCCCGAGGACGGTTTCCCCCGAATGAGCAGTTCTTC. Translating gives CARGRFPPNEQFF.

The chain combines TRBV5-1 with TRBJ2-1; 8 positions agree with TRBD1. The CDR3 sequence is 16 residues long. Per the germline V gene, CDR1 is SGHRS and CDR2 is YFSETQ. J gave up 3 bases and V 1 base, and 6 bases lay outside the gene matches. CDR3 protein: CASSLQTGEHYNEQFF. The CDR3 nucleotides read TGCGCCAGCAGCTTGCAGACAGGGGAACACTACAATGAGCAGTTCTTC. Full variable domain (outside the CDR3, taken from reference TRBV5-1 and TRBJ2-1): KAGVTQTPRYLIKTRGQQVTLSCSPISGHRSVSWYQQTPGQGLQFLFEYFSETQRNKGNFPGRFSGRQFSNSRSEMNVSTLELGDSALYLCASSLQTGEHYNEQFFGPGTRLTVL.

The chain carries TRBV6-6 and TRBJ1-2; D is uncertain. Germline lookup yields CDR1 MNHNY and CDR2 SVGAGI (reference sequence). The germline V and J ends were trimmed by 2 bases and 5 bases, with 15 bases remaining between them. CDR3 length equals 15 residues. The CDR3 here is CASSYQSGEKYGYTF. The CDR3, as DNA: TGTGCCAGCAGTTACCAGTCTGGGGAGAAGTATGGCTACACCTTC.

This rearrangement joins TRBV15 to TRBJ1-2; D call uncertain. The V end lost 1 base, the J end lost 6 bases, and 12 bases lay between the germline ends. Germline assignment: CDR1 LNHNV and CDR2 YYDKDF (reference sequence). The CDR3 consists of 14 residues. The CDR3 reads CATSRVVAGHGYTF. In DNA, the CDR3 is TGTGCCACCAGCAGAGTTGTTGCCGGGCATGGCTACACCTTC. The full variable domain, rest sourced from reference TRBV15 and TRBJ1-2, is DAMVIQNPRYQVTQFGKPVTLSCSQTLNHNVMYWYQQKSSQAPKLLFHYYDKDFNNEADTPDNFQSRRPNTSFCFLDIRSPGLGDTAMYLCATSRVVAGHGYTFGSGTRLTVV.

The chain links TRBV5-4 to TRBJ2-7, with 9 bases matching TRBD1. V dropped 4 bases and J dropped 8; count of bases not matched to a gene: 13. The germline V gene has CDR1 SGHNT and CDR2 YYREEE (reference sequence). The CDR3 extends over 15 amino acids. The DNA of the CDR3 is TGTGCCAGCAGCCCCTCCGGACAGGGGACCCTGAAGCAGTACTTC. Protein sequence: CASSPSGQGTLKQYF.

This clone showed up just once. The chain is built from TRBV6-1 and TRBJ1-4, with D tentatively TRBD1 (6 bases). The CDR3 covers 14 residues. Trimming left V 3 bases short and J 11 bases short, with 16 bases between. Germline CDR1 and CDR2: MNHNS and SASEGT. In nucleotides, the CDR3 is TGTGCCAGCAGTGACGGGACATCCCAGGGGAAACTGTTTTTT. Translated: CASSDGTSQGKLFF.

The chain is built from TRBV5-1 and TRBJ2-2; D ambiguous. The V gene lost 2 bases and the J gene lost 2 bases, with 7 bases spanning the gap. CDR1 and CDR2 (germline): SGHRS, YFSETQ. The CDR3 loop spans 14 amino acids. The chain's CDR3 is CASSLGSNTGELFF. The CDR3 DNA follows: TGCGCCAGCAGCTTAGGCAGTAACACCGGGGAGCTGTTTTTT.

The chain recombines TRBV11-2 with TRBJ2-2; tentative D call: TRBD2 (6 bases). The ends were cut back, 5 bases at V and 0 bases at J, with 13 bases in the middle. Germline values: CDR1 SGHAT, CDR2 FQNNGV. The CDR3 is 16 residues long. The CDR3 loop is CASSPIGTANTGELFF. CDR3 nucleotide sequence: TGTGCCAGCAGCCCCATAGGGACTGCGAACACCGGGGAGCTGTTTTTT.

The chain uses TRBV2 and TRBJ1-1, with D possibly TRBD1 on 6 matching bases. Germline loops: CDR1 SNHLY, CDR2 FYNNEI. The CDR3 runs to 13 residues. V lost 10 bases and J 0 bases, leaving 12 bases between the germline ends. CDR3: CATHRDMNTEAFF. CDR3 bases: TGTGCCACTCACAGGGACATGAACACTGAAGCTTTCTTT.

This sequence joins TRBV6-5 and TRBJ1-5; unclear D gene. Germline-derived CDR1 and CDR2 are MNHEY and SVGAGI. V was trimmed by 5 bases and J by 4 bases, leaving 9 bases between them. The CDR3 spans 13 residues. The CDR3: CASSTDVNQPQHF. CDR3 bases: TGTGCCAGCAGTACGGACGTTAATCAGCCCCAGCATTTT.

The table lists this clone with a count of one. The chain employs TRBV2 and TRBJ1-2; TRBD1 is a possible D gene (5 bases). CDR1 is SNHLY, CDR2 FYNNEI, per germline. V was shortened by 8 bases and J by 3 bases, with 22 bases between the two germline ends. This CDR3 has 16 amino acids. This CDR3 reads CASVDVLGTSDYGYTF. As DNA, the CDR3 is TGTGCCAGCGTCGACGTGTTGGGGACGTCCGACTATGGCTACACCTTC.

V is TRBV5-1 and J is TRBJ2-2; D may be TRBD1 (6 bases). Germline-derived CDR1 and CDR2 are SGHRS and YFSETQ. The CDR3 contains 15 residues. The germline V and J ends were trimmed by 9 bases and 2 bases, with 17 bases remaining between them. The DNA of the CDR3 is TGCGCCACCAGAGTAGGACAGCGAAACACCGGGGAGCTGTTTTTT. It translates to CATRVGQRNTGELFF.

V and J are TRBV20-1 and TRBJ1-3; D gene unclear. Germline V gene sequence: CDR1 DFQATT, CDR2 SNEGSKA (reference sequence). V dropped 3 bases and J dropped 7 bases, with 13 bases sitting between them. This CDR3 spans 13 amino acids. CDR3 region: CSASVGSMNTIYF. The CDR3 DNA follows: TGCAGTGCTAGTGTAGGGTCGATGAACACCATATATTTT.

The table lists this clone with a count of one. The rearrangement joins TRBV10-2 to TRBJ1-1; weak D call: TRBD1 (6 bases). Germline lookup yields CDR1 WSHSY and CDR2 SAAADI. The CDR3 totals 13 residues. Trimming left V 3 bases short and J 5 bases short, with 10 bases between. The CDR3 sequence is CASSDWGLTEAFF. In DNA, the CDR3 is TGCGCCAGCAGTGACTGGGGGCTAACTGAAGCTTTCTTT.

J is TRBJ1-5 and V is TRBV19, with 7 nucleotides matching TRBD1. Trimming took 4 bases from V and 6 from J; bases not matched to a gene: 6. CDR3 length: 14 residues. CDR1 and CDR2 (germline): LNHDA, SQIVND (reference sequence). DNA of the CDR3: TGTGCCAGTAGTAATCCAGGGGGGATTCAGCCCCAGCATTTT. It translates to CASSNPGGIQPQHF.

The rearrangement joins TRBV3-1 (or the pseudogene TRBV3-2) to TRBJ2-3; D ambiguous. CDR1 and CDR2 from the germline V gene are LGHDT and YNNKEL (reference sequence). The CDR3 is made up of 14 amino acids. Trimming took off 0 bases at V and 7 bases at J, with 11 bases between the two ends. In DNA form, the CDR3 reads TGTGCCAGCAGCCAAGAAGGTTCTCGTAATACGCAGTATTTT. It translates to CASSQEGSRNTQYF.